Described below is a single T cell receptor beta chain sequence and its context. This entry comes from a study of T cells after yellow fever vaccination. Via MiXCR, TCRdb re-called the 5' RACE reads, giving one row per CDR3 protein. Among around 550,000 distinct CDR3 sequences listed, about 19% were seen once. Trimming pared 7 bases from V and 6 bases from J, leaving 15 bases between. There are 14 residues in the CDR3. Germline V lookup: CDR1 MNHNS, CDR2 SASEGT. The sequence was collected from a man aged 25 to 40 who received the YFV17D yellow fever vaccine. This chain connects TRBV6-1 to TRBJ2-2; D call uncertain. The specimen was PBMCs, collected 15 days after the yellow fever booster vaccination. The CDR3 region is CASTPPGRSGELFF. For the CDR3, the DNA is TGTGCCAGCACCCCACCTGGCAGGTCCGGGGAGCTGTTTTTT.